The source of this TCR beta chain is a study of shared clonotypes between healthy human individuals. Deep was the level at which the assay was run. Here immunoSEQ multiplex PCR was the method, and the copy in TCRdb shows in-frame clones only, minus some. The table includes about 470,000 clones, about 85% detected once. CDR3 length: 14 amino acids. Germline V CDR1 and CDR2: SEHNR, FQNEAQ (reference sequence). V shed 0 bases and J shed 4 bases, with 9 bases lying between them. The V gene is TRBV7-9, the J gene TRBJ1-2; TRBD1 might be the D (5 bases). The material sequenced was PBMCs. The receptor's source is a middle-aged woman in good health. Some clones in this sample may be carry-over from other donors' samples. The CDR3 loop is CASSLAWDGYGYTF. The DNA of the CDR3 is TGTGCCAGCAGCTTAGCATGGGACGGCTATGGCTACACCTTC.